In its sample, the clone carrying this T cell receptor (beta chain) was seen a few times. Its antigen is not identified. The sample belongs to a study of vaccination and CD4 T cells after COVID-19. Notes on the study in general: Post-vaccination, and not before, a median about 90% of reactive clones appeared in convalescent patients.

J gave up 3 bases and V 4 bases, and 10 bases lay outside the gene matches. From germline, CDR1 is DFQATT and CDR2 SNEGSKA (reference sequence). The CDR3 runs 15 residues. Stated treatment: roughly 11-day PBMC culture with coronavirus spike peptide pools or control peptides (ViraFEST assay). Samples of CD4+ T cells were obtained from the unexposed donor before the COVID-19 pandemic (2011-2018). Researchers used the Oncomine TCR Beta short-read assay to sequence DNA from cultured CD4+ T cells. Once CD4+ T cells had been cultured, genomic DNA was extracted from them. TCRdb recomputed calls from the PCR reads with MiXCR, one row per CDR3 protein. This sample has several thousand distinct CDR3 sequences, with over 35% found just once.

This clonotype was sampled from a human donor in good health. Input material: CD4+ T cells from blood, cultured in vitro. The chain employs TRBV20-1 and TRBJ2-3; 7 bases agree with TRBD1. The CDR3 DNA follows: TGCAGTGCTACTACAGGGGAATATAGGACAGATACGCAGTATTTT. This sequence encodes CSATTGEYRTDTQYF.